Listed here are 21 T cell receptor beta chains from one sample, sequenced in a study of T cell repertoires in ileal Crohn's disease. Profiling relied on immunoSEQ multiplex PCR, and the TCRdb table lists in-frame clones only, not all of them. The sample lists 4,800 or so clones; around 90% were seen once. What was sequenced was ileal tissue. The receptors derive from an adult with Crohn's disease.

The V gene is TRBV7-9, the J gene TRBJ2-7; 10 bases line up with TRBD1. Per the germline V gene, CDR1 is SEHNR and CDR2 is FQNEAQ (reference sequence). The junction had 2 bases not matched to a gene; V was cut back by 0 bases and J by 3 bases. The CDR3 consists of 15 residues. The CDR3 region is CASSLARTGGYEQYF. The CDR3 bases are TGTGCCAGCAGCTTAGCTAGGACAGGGGGCTACGAGCAGTACTTC.

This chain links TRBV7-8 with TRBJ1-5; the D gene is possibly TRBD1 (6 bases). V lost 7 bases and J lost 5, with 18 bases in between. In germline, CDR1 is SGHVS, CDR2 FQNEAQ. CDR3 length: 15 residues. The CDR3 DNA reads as TGTGCCAGCACAGACGATACAGGGCCCCATCAGCCCCAGCATTTT. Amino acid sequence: CASTDDTGPHQPQHF.

CDR3 amino acids: CASSSGQEFYEQYF. The CDR3 nucleotides are TGCGCCAGCAGCTCCGGACAGGAATTCTACGAGCAGTACTTC. The rearrangement uses TRBV5-1 and TRBJ2-7, with 7 positions matching TRBD1. V shed 3 bases and J 3 bases; nucleotides not matched to a gene: 6. The CDR3 loop spans 14 amino acids. The germline V gene has CDR1 SGHRS and CDR2 YFSETQ.

The CDR3 loop is CASSSGTSGHEQYF. DNA of the CDR3: TGTGCCAGCAGCTCAGGGACTAGCGGCCACGAGCAGTACTTC. The chain recombines TRBV7-8 with TRBJ2-7; 11 positions agree with TRBD2. Germline assignment: CDR1 SGHVS and CDR2 FQNEAQ. This CDR3 has 14 residues. V was clipped by 4 bases and J by 5 bases; unmatched bases: 4. Drawing the rest from reference TRBV7-8 and TRBJ2-7, the complete variable domain is GAGVSQSPRYKVAKRGQDVALRCDPISGHVSLFWYQQALGQGPEFLTYFQNEAQLDKSGLPSDRFFAERPEGSVSTLKIQRTQQEDSAVYLCASSSGTSGHEQYFGPGTRLTVT.

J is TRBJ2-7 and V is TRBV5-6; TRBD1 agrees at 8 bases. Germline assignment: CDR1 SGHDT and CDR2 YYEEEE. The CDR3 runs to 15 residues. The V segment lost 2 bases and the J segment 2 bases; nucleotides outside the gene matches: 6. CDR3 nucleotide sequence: TGTGCCAGCAGCTTCCTGGACAGGGACGCCTACGAGCAGTACTTC. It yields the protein CASSFLDRDAYEQYF.

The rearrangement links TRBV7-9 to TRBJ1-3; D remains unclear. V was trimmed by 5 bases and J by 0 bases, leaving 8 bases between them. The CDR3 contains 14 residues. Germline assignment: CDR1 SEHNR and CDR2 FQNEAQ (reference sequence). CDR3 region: CASSSGLSGNTIYF. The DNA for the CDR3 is TGTGCCAGCAGCAGCGGGCTCTCTGGAAACACCATATATTTT.

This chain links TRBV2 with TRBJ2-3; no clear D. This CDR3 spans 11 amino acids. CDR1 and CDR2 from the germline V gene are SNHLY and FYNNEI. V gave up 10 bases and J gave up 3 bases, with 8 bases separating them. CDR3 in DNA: TGTGCCACCGAAACTACAGATACGCAGTATTTT. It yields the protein CATETTDTQYF.

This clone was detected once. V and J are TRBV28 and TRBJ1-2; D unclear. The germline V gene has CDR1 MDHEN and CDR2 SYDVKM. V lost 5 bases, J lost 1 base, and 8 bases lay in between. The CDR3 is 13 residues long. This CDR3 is CASSAGNNYGYTF. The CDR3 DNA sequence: TGTGCCAGCAGTGCGGGGAATAACTATGGCTACACCTTC.

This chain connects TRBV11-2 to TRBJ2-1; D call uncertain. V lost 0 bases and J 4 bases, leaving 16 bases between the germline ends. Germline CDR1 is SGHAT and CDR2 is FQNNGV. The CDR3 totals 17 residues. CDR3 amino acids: CASSLDLAGRGYNEQFF. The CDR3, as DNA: TGTGCCAGCAGCTTAGATCTGGCAGGTCGTGGGTACAATGAGCAGTTCTTC.

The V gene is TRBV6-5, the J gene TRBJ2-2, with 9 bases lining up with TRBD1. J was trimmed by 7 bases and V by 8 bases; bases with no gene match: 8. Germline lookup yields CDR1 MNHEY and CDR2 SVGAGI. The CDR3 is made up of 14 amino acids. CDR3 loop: CASRPQGAGGELFF. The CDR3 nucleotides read TGTGCCAGCCGCCCACAGGGGGCCGGCGGGGAGCTGTTTTTT.

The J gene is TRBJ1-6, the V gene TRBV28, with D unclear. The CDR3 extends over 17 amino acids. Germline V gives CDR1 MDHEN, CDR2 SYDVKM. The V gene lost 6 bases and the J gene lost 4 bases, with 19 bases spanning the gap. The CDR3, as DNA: TGTGCCAGCAGAACCATGCTCGGGTCCGGGTATAATTCACCCCTCCACTTT. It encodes CASRTMLGSGYNSPLHF.

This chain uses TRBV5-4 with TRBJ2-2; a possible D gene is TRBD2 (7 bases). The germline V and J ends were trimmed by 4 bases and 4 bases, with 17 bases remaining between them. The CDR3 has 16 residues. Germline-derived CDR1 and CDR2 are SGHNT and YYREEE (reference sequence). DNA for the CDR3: TGTGCCAGCAGCCTTAGGGGGGGGGCCCTCACCGGGGAGCTGTTTTTT. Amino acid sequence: CASSLRGGALTGELFF. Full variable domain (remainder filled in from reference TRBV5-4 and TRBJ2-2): ETGVTQSPTHLIKTRGQQVTLRCSSQSGHNTVSWYQQALGQGPQFIFQYYREEENGRGNFPPRFSGLQFPNYSSELNVNALELDDSALYLCASSLRGGALTGELFFGEGSRLTVL.

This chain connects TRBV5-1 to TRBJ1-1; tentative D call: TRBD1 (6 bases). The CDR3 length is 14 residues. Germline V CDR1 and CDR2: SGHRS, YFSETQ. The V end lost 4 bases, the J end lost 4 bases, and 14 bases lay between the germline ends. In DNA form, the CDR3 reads TGCGCCAGCAGCCCAAGGACAGAGAGCACTGAAGCTTTCTTT. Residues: CASSPRTESTEAFF.

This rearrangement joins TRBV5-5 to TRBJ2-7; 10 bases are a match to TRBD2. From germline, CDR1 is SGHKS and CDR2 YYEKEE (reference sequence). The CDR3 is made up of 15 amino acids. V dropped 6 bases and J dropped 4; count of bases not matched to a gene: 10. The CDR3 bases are TGTGCCAGCAACATAGCGGGGGGACTTCCTTACGAGCAGTACTTC. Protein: CASNIAGGLPYEQYF.

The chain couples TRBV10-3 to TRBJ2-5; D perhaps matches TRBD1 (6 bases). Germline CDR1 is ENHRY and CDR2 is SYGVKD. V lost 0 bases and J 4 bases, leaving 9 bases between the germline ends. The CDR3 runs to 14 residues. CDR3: CAISESTGTETQYF. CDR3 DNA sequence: TGTGCCATCAGTGAGTCCACAGGGACAGAGACCCAGTACTTC.

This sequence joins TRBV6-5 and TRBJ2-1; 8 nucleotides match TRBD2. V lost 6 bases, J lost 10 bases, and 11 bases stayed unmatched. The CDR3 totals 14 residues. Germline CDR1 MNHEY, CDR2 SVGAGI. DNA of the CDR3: TGTGCCAGCAGGAGTTCACTAGCGGCGCGGGAGCAGTTCTTC. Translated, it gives CASRSSLAAREQFF.

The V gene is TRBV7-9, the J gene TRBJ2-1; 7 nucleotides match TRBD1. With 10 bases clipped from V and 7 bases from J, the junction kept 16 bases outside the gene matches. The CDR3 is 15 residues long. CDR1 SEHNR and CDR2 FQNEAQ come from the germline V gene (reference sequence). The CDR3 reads CAITRGGLSRNEQFF. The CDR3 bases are TGTGCCATTACCCGAGGGGGCCTTAGTCGGAATGAGCAGTTCTTC.

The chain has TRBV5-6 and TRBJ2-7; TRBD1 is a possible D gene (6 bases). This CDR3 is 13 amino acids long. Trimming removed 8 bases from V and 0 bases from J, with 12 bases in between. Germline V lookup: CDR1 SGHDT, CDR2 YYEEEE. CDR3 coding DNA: TGTGCCAGTCACGACAGGTCCTCCTACGAGCAGTACTTC. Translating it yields CASHDRSSYEQYF.

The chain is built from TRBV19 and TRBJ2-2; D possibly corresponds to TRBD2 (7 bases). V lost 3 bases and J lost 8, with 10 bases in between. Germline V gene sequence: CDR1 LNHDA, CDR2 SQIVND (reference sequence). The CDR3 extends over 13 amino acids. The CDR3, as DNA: TGTGCCAGTAGTATTGGGGGGGCTGGGGAGCTGTTTTTT. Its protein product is CASSIGGAGELFF.

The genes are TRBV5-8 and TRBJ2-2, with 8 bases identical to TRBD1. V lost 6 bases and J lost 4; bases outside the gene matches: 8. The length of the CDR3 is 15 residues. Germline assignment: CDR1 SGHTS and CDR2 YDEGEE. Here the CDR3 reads CASNPGQVPTGELFF. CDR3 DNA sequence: TGTGCCAGCAATCCGGGACAGGTGCCCACCGGGGAGCTGTTTTTT.

CDR3 sequence (DNA): TGTGCCAGCAGCTTGGCCCTCGAGACCCAGTACTTC. Protein product: CASSLALETQYF. V is TRBV5-6 and J is TRBJ2-5; D not certain. V gave up 0 bases and J gave up 5 bases, with 5 bases separating them. Germline CDR1 is SGHDT and CDR2 is YYEEEE. CDR3 length: 12 amino acids.